The 19 T cell receptor beta chains below all came from one sample that was sequenced in a study of T-cell memory formation after mild COVID-19. In TCRdb, the 5' RACE reads were re-called with MiXCR into one record per CDR3 protein. The sample yields 40,000 to 60,000 distinct CDR3 sequences, about 28% seen once. The sequenced sample consisted of PBMCs or a T cell subset sorted from them (not recorded which). The receptor source for this set is a man between 18 and 29 years old who had mild COVID-19 (a few samples of this study predate the infection). Cell type and time point are not known.

V and J are TRBV6-2 or TRBV6-3 and TRBJ2-7; D is ambiguous. V shed 5 bases and J shed 5 bases, with 10 bases lying between them. This CDR3 region has 12 residues. Germline CDR1 and CDR2: MNHEY and SVGEGT. In DNA form, the CDR3 reads TGTGCCAGCAGTGGGGATGGTCACGAGCAGTACGTC. It specifies CASSGDGHEQYV.

This clonotype was seen more than once but under ten times. The chain recombines TRBV11-3 with TRBJ1-1; the D is unclear. This CDR3 spans 14 amino acids. From germline, CDR1 is SGHNT and CDR2 YENEEA. V gave up 5 bases and J gave up 0 bases, with 10 bases separating them. DNA for the CDR3: TGTGCCAGCAGCCTCGAGGGATTGAACACTGAAGCTTTCTTT. Protein: CASSLEGLNTEAFF.

This clonotype was counted between two and nine times. The chain joins TRBV4-1 to TRBJ1-6, with D possibly TRBD1 on 5 matching bases. V lost 4 bases to trimming and J lost 9 bases, with 13 bases between them. The CDR3 totals 14 residues. Per germline, CDR1 MGHRA and CDR2 YSYEKL. The CDR3 nucleotides read TGCGCCAGCAGCCCCTTTGGCGGGGGTTCACCCCTCCACTTT. Its translation: CASSPFGGGSPLHF.

The rearrangement links TRBV9 to TRBJ1-2, with 10 bases that match TRBD1. V was pared by 3 bases and J by 4 bases, with 6 bases of the junction left unmatched. The V gene's germline CDR1 is SGDLS and CDR2 YYNGEE. The CDR3 sequence is 15 residues long. In nucleotides, the CDR3 is TGTGCCAGCAGCGACGCGGACAGGGGGGGCTATGGCTACACCTTC. Its protein is CASSDADRGGYGYTF.

This clonotype was observed many times. The rearrangement links TRBV12-3 or TRBV12-4 to TRBJ2-2; no firm D call. This CDR3 has 14 amino acids. V shed 1 base and J shed 2 bases, with 5 bases lying between them. CDR3 sequence (DNA): TGTGCCAGCAGTTTAGGGGGAAACACCGGGGAGCTGTTTTTT. Protein: CASSLGGNTGELFF.

CDR3 sequence (DNA): TGTGCCAGCAGCGTAGGCGGGGGGGCCACTGAAGCTTTCTTT. Translated, it gives CASSVGGGATEAFF. V gene TRBV9 combines with J gene TRBJ1-1; perhaps TRBD1 as D (6 bases). Germline V gene data show CDR1 as SGDLS and CDR2 as YYNGEE. The CDR3 extends over 14 amino acids. V was trimmed by 0 bases and J by 4 bases, leaving 10 bases between them.

The sample holds a few counts of this clonotype. The chain has TRBV5-1 and TRBJ2-7; D may be TRBD2 (5 bases). V lost 0 bases and J lost 5, with 9 bases in between. Germline V gene lookup returns CDR1 SGHRS and CDR2 YFSETQ. The CDR3 consists of 13 residues. Here the CDR3 reads CASSLGPGNEQYF. Written as DNA, the CDR3 is TGCGCCAGCAGCTTGGGGCCGGGGAACGAGCAGTACTTC.

There are a few counts of this clonotype. The chain employs TRBV7-2 and TRBJ2-7; 11 positions match TRBD2. The germline gives CDR1 SGHTA, CDR2 FQGNSA. The CDR3 runs 16 residues. V dropped 6 bases and J dropped 4; count of bases not matched to a gene: 11. In DNA, the CDR3 is TGTGCCAGCAGTTCATCGGGCCTAGCGGGGGGTTACGAGCAGTACTTC. This gives the protein CASSSSGLAGGYEQYF.

This clonotype was detected a few times. The J gene is TRBJ2-5, the V gene TRBV25-1, with TRBD2 identical over 10 bases. The junction had 14 bases not matched to a gene; V was cut back by 2 bases and J by 5 bases. CDR1 is MGHDK and CDR2 is SYGVNS in the germline V gene. This CDR3 has 18 residues. The DNA for the CDR3 is TGTGCCAGCAGTGAACGGCCGTTCTCGGGACTAGCGTGGGAGACCCAGTACTTC. It encodes CASSERPFSGLAWETQYF.

The chain couples TRBV24-1 to TRBJ2-3; 9 bases fit TRBD1. This CDR3 spans 15 amino acids. J was trimmed by 4 bases and V by 3 bases; bases with no gene match: 4. Germline V gene lookup returns CDR1 KGHDR and CDR2 SFDVKD. The CDR3 region is CATSDGTGLADTQYF. The DNA for the CDR3 is TGTGCCACCAGTGATGGGACAGGGTTGGCAGATACGCAGTATTTT.

This sequence joins TRBV6-6 and TRBJ2-2; D perhaps matches TRBD1 (6 bases). Trimming cost V 4 bases and J 7 bases, with 13 bases left between them. This CDR3 is 14 amino acids long. Germline V gives CDR1 MNHNY, CDR2 SVGAGI (reference sequence). The CDR3 DNA reads as TGTGCCAGCAGTTTTAACAGGGAAATCGGGGAGCTGTTTTTT. Amino acid sequence: CASSFNREIGELFF.

The genes are TRBV20-1 and TRBJ2-7, with D hard to call. Trimming shortened V by 0 bases and J by 4 bases, and 13 bases separated the two germline ends. Germline V lookup: CDR1 DFQATT, CDR2 SNEGSKA (reference sequence). The length of the CDR3 is 14 residues. The CDR3 reads CSARDVSQKYEQYV. Here the CDR3 DNA reads TGCAGTGCTAGAGATGTGAGTCAGAAGTACGAGCAGTACGTC.

This clonotype was counted many times. V gene TRBV7-6 combines with J gene TRBJ2-1, with D perhaps matching TRBD2 (5 bases). Germline V CDR1 and CDR2: SGHVS, FNYEAQ. This CDR3 comprises 15 residues. Trimming pared 1 base from V and 2 bases from J, leaving 9 bases between. This CDR3 is CASSLGGDPYNEQFF. The CDR3 DNA reads TGTGCCAGCAGCTTAGGGGGAGATCCCTACAATGAGCAGTTCTTC.

This clonotype was counted between two and nine times. This chain links TRBV12-3 or TRBV12-4 with TRBJ1-2, with unresolved D. This CDR3 is built from 11 residues. V was trimmed by 3 bases and J by 8 bases, leaving 7 bases between them. The CDR3 protein is CASSFLQGYTF. The CDR3 nucleotides read TGTGCCAGCAGTTTTCTGCAAGGCTACACCTTC.

This clonotype was seen only once. V is TRBV10-3 and J is TRBJ1-1; 9 bases align to TRBD1. V was clipped by 10 bases and J by 0 bases; unmatched bases: 3. Germline V gene sequence: CDR1 ENHRY, CDR2 SYGVKD. The CDR3 is made up of 13 amino acids. CDR3 sequence reads: CATGTGMNTEAFF. The CDR3 DNA reads as TGTGCCACAGGGACAGGGATGAACACTGAAGCTTTCTTT.

The chain carries TRBV5-1 and TRBJ2-1; 9 nucleotides agree with TRBD2. The CDR3 totals 15 residues. With V trimmed by 3 bases and J by 4 bases, 5 bases remained unmatched. Germline CDR1 and CDR2: SGHRS and YFSETQ. CDR3 nucleotide sequence: TGCGCCAGCAGCTCCCTAGCGGGGATATACAATGAGCAGTTCTTC. It encodes CASSSLAGIYNEQFF.

This clonotype was picked up a small number of times. This chain joins TRBV13 and TRBJ2-1; D gene unclear. Germline V gives CDR1 PRHDT, CDR2 FYEKMQ (reference sequence). The CDR3 covers 12 residues. The V end lost 3 bases, the J end lost 7 bases, and 7 bases lay between the germline ends. CDR3 loop: CASSFVRNEQFF. In DNA, the CDR3 is TGTGCCAGCAGCTTCGTAAGAAATGAGCAGTTCTTC.

This clonotype turned up a few times. The J gene is TRBJ2-1, the V gene TRBV7-9; no reliable D call. This CDR3 contains 13 residues. Per germline, CDR1 SEHNR and CDR2 FQNEAQ (reference sequence). Deletions cut 5 bases from V and 6 bases from J, with 11 bases between. Here the CDR3 reads CASSQRTGNEQFF. CDR3 nucleotide sequence: TGTGCCAGCAGCCAAAGGACCGGCAATGAGCAGTTCTTC.

V is TRBV7-9 and J is TRBJ2-1, with 12 bases lining up with TRBD2. Unmatched junction bases numbered 6, after V lost 6 bases and J lost 9 bases. CDR3 length: 14 amino acids. Germline assignment: CDR1 SEHNR and CDR2 FQNEAQ (reference sequence). The CDR3 nucleotides read TGTGCCAGCAGGCGGACTAGCGGGATCGGTGAGCAGTTCTTC. It yields the protein CASRRTSGIGEQFF.